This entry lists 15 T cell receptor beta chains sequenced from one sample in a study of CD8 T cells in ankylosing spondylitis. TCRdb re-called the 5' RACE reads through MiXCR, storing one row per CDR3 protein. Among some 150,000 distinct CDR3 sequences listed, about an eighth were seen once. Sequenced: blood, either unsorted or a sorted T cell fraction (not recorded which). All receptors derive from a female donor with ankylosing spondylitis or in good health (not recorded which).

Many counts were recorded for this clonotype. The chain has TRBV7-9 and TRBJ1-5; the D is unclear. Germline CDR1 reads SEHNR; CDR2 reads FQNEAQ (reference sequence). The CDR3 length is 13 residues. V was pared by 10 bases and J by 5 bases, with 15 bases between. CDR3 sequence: CANPNGRDQPQHF. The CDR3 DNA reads TGTGCCAACCCCAACGGACGGGATCAGCCCCAGCATTTT.

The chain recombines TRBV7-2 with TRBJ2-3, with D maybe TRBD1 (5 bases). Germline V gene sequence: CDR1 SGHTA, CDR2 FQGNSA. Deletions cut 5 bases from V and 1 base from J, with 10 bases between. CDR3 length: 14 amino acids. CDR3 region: CASSKDTRTDTQYF. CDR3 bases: TGTGCCAGCAGCAAGGACACCCGCACAGATACGCAGTATTTT.

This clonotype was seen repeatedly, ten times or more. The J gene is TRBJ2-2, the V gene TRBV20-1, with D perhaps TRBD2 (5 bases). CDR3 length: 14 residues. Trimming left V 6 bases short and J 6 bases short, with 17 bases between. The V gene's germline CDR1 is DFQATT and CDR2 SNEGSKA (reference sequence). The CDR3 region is CSARTLVGSGELFF. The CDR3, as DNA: TGCAGTGCACGGACTCTCGTAGGGTCCGGGGAGCTGTTTTTT.

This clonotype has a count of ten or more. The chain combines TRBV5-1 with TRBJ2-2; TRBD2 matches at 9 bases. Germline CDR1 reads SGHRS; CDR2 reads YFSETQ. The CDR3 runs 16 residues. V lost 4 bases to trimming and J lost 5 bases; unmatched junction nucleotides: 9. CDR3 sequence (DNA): TGCGCCAGCAGCCCTAGCGGGACCCTGGGAACCGGGGAGCTGTTTTTT. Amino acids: CASSPSGTLGTGELFF.

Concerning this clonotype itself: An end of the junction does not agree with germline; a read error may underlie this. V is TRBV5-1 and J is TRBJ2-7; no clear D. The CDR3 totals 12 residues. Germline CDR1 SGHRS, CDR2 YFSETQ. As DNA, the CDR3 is TGCGCCAGCAGCTTCAATGTCTGCGAGCAGCACTTC. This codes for CASSFNVCEQHF.

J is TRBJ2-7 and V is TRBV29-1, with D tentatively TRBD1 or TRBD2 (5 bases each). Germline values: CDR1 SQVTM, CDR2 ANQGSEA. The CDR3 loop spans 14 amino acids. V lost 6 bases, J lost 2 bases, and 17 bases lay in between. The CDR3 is CSVPRGPAPYEQYF. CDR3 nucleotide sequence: TGCAGCGTCCCTCGGGGACCGGCCCCCTACGAGCAGTACTTC.

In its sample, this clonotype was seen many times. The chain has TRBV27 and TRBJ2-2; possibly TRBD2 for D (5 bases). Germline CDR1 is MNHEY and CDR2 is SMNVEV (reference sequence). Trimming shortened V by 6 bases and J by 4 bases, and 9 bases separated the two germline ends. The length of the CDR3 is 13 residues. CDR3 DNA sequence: TGTGCCAGCAGGAGGGTGAGCACCGGGGAGCTGTTTTTT. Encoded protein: CASRRVSTGELFF.

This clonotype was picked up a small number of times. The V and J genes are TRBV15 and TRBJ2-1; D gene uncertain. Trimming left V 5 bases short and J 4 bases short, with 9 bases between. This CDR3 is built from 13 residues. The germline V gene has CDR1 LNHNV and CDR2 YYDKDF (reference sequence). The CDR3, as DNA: TGTGCCACCAGCCCCTATGAATACAATGAGCAGTTCTTC. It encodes CATSPYEYNEQFF.

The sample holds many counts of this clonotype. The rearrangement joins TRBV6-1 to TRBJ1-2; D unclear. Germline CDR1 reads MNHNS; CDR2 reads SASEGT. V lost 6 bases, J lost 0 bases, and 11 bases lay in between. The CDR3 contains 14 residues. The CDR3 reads CASRPGAPNYGYTF. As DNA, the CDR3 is TGTGCCAGCAGACCAGGAGCACCTAACTATGGCTACACCTTC.

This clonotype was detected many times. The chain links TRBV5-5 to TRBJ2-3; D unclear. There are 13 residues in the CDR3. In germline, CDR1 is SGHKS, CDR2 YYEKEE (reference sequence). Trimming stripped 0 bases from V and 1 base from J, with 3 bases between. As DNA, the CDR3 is TGTGCCAGCAGCTTGGAGGGCACAGATACGCAGTATTTT. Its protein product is CASSLEGTDTQYF.

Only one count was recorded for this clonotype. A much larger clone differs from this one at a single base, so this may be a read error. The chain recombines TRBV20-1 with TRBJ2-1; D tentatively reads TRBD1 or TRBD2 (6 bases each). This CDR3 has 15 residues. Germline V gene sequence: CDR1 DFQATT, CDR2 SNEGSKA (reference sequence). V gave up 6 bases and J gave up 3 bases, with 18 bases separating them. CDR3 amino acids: CSAWTGANVYNEQFF. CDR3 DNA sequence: TGCAGTGCCTGGACGGGGGCTAATGTCTACAATGAGCAGTTCTTC.

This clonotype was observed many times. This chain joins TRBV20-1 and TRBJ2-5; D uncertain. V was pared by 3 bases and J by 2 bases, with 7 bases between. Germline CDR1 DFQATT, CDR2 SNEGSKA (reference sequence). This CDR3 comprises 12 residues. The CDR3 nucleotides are TGCAGTGCTAGTGGGCGGCAAGAGACCCAGTACTTC. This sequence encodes CSASGRQETQYF.

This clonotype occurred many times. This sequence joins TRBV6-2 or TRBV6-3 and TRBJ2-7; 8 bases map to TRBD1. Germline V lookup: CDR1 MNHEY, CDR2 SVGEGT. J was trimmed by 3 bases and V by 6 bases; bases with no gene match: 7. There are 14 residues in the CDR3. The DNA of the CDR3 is TGTGCCAGCAGGCCTCGGACAGGGCTCTACGAGCAGTACTTC. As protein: CASRPRTGLYEQYF.

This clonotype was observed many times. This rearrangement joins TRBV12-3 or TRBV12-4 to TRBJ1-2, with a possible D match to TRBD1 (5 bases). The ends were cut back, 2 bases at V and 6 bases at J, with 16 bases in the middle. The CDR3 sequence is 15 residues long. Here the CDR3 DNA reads TGTGCCAGCAGTTTAACCCCAGCAGGGACTCATGGCTACACCTTC. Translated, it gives CASSLTPAGTHGYTF.

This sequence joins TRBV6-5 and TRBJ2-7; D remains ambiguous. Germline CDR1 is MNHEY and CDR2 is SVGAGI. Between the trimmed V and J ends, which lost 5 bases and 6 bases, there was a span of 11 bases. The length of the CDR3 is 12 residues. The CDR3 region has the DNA TGTGCCAGCAGTGACCGGTTTGGCGAGCAGTACTTC. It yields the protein CASSDRFGEQYF.